A single sample gave rise to the 28 T cell receptor beta chains below, sequenced in a study of T cell clones after liver transplantation. The protocol was immunoSEQ multiplex PCR, while the TCRdb copy is restricted to in-frame clones and leaves out a portion. This table has approximately 51,000 clones, roughly nine tenths appearing once. Sequenced material: CD8+ T cells from blood, taken 12 months after liver transplant. The receptors come from a human patient who received a liver transplant. Some T cells may arise from the graft donor.

This chain joins TRBV4-2 and TRBJ2-1; tentatively, D is TRBD2 (5 bases). CDR1 LGHNA and CDR2 YNFKEQ come from the germline V gene. The CDR3 covers 18 residues. Trimming cost V 0 bases and J 2 bases, with 17 bases left between them. The CDR3 spells CASSQEEVRLLPYNEQFF. In DNA, the CDR3 is TGTGCCAGCAGCCAAGAGGAGGTTAGGCTTCTCCCCTACAATGAGCAGTTCTTC.

This clone was recorded a few times. Distinct nucleotide sequences in the sample also encode this CDR3. This rearrangement joins TRBV27 to TRBJ1-5, with D maybe TRBD1 (5 bases). CDR3 length: 15 amino acids. V was shortened by 2 bases and J by 7 bases, with 15 bases between the two germline ends. Germline V lookup: CDR1 MNHEY, CDR2 SMNVEV (reference sequence). The CDR3: CASSLRPGGDQPQHF. The DNA for the CDR3 is TGTGCCAGCAGTTTAAGGCCCGGGGGGGACCAGCCCCAGCATTTT.

This sequence joins TRBV7-3 and TRBJ2-1; D might be TRBD1 (6 bases). This CDR3 has 13 residues. Germline V gene lookup returns CDR1 SGHTA and CDR2 FQGTGA. Deletions cut 8 bases from V and 4 bases from J, with 12 bases between. The CDR3 region is CASGLGAYNEQFF. For the CDR3, the DNA is TGTGCCAGCGGCCTGGGGGCATACAATGAGCAGTTCTTC.

The gene calls are TRBV19 and TRBJ2-2; D is unresolved. The CDR3 has 13 amino acids. Germline V CDR1 and CDR2: LNHDA, SQIVND (reference sequence). Trimming cost V 1 base and J 4 bases, with 4 bases left between them. The CDR3 nucleotides read TGTGCCAGTAGTATAGGAGGCACCGGGGAGCTGTTTTTT. This encodes CASSIGGTGELFF.

As DNA, the CDR3 is TGCGCCAGCAGCCAAGGATACGGCCCGGCGGGGGAGCAGTACTTC. Protein: CASSQGYGPAGEQYF. The chain couples TRBV4-3 to TRBJ2-7; possible D gene TRBD2, 6 bases. The V and J ends lost 1 base and 7 bases respectively, with 17 bases between them. The germline V gene encodes CDR1 LGHNA and CDR2 YSLEER. CDR3 length: 15 residues.

The chain combines TRBV4-1 with TRBJ2-7, with 8 bases identical to TRBD2. CDR1 MGHRA and CDR2 YSYEKL come from the germline V gene. The CDR3 is made up of 15 amino acids. V shed 1 base, J shed 0 bases, and the junction held 2 bases outside the gene matches. CDR3 in amino acids: CASSQVLADSYEQYF. In DNA, the CDR3 is TGCGCCAGCAGCCAAGTACTAGCGGACTCCTACGAGCAGTACTTC.

This chain links TRBV28 with TRBJ2-7; D might be TRBD1 or TRBD2, each matching 7 bases. V lost 3 bases and J 5 bases, leaving 14 bases between the germline ends. Germline CDR1 and CDR2: MDHEN and SYDVKM. The CDR3 sequence is 14 residues long. The CDR3 spells CASSFDREGNEQYF. CDR3 bases: TGTGCCAGCAGTTTCGACAGGGAGGGCAACGAGCAGTACTTC. The whole variable domain, filled in from reference TRBV28 and TRBJ2-7, reads DVKVTQSSRYLVKRTGEKVFLECVQDMDHENMFWYRQDPGLGLRLIYFSYDVKMKEKGDIPEGYSVSREKKERFSLILESASTNQTSMYLCASSFDREGNEQYFGPGTRLTVT.

This chain joins TRBV7-9 and TRBJ2-1; D uncertain. The germline V gene encodes CDR1 SEHNR and CDR2 FQNEAQ (reference sequence). The CDR3 runs to 14 residues. The germline V and J ends were trimmed by 1 base and 6 bases, with 10 bases remaining between them. The CDR3 is CASSLEYSSNEQFF. The CDR3 region has the DNA TGTGCCAGCAGCTTAGAGTACAGTAGCAATGAGCAGTTCTTC.

This chain joins TRBV27 and TRBJ2-7; D is unclear. The ends were cut back, 0 bases at V and 4 bases at J, with 13 bases in the middle. The CDR3 extends over 15 amino acids. Germline-derived CDR1 and CDR2 are MNHEY and SMNVEV (reference sequence). CDR3 coding DNA: TGTGCCAGCAGTTTATCCGGAGTACTTGGATACGAGCAGTACTTC. Translation: CASSLSGVLGYEQYF.

This clone came up once. This rearrangement joins TRBV4-1 to TRBJ2-7; D gene unclear. V was shortened by 3 bases and J by 3 bases, with 12 bases between the two germline ends. CDR3 length equals 14 residues. Germline CDR1 MGHRA, CDR2 YSYEKL. The CDR3 DNA reads as TGCGCCAGCAGCCATGCTACACCGGGCTACGAGCAGTACTTC. It encodes CASSHATPGYEQYF.

The chain is built from TRBV7-9 and TRBJ2-4, with D perhaps TRBD1 (6 bases). The CDR3 loop spans 15 amino acids. V was cut by 9 bases and J by 5 bases, with 20 bases left in between. Germline assignment: CDR1 SEHNR and CDR2 FQNEAQ (reference sequence). The CDR3 here is CASTLLGGGENIQYF. Written as DNA, the CDR3 is TGTGCCAGTACACTTTTAGGGGGTGGTGAAAACATTCAGTACTTC.

This chain uses TRBV11-2 with TRBJ2-7; the match to TRBD2 covers 10 bases. This CDR3 is built from 14 residues. CDR1 is SGHAT, CDR2 FQNNGV, per germline. Trimming at V came to 5 bases and at J to 2 bases, leaving 3 bases not matched to a gene. DNA for the CDR3: TGTGCCAGCAGCCCACTAGCGGGACCCTACGAGCAGTACTTC. This encodes CASSPLAGPYEQYF.

The rearrangement joins TRBV19 to TRBJ1-1; no definite D call. The V end lost 6 bases, the J end lost 0 bases, and 8 bases lay between the germline ends. Germline V gene sequence: CDR1 LNHDA, CDR2 SQIVND (reference sequence). This CDR3 has 13 amino acids. The CDR3 is CASRGRMNTEAFF. CDR3 nucleotides: TGTGCCAGTAGGGGTCGCATGAACACTGAAGCTTTCTTT.

The CDR3 nucleotides read TGTGCCAGCAGCTTACCTCCTAGCGGGAAGGGCTACGAGCAGTACTTC. It translates to CASSLPPSGKGYEQYF. This sequence joins TRBV7-6 and TRBJ2-7; 9 bases match TRBD2. Germline V lookup: CDR1 SGHVS, CDR2 FNYEAQ. Trimming took 2 bases from V and 3 from J; bases not matched to a gene: 8. The CDR3 runs to 16 residues.

The DNA for the CDR3 is TGTGCCAGCTCCTTAGCGGGAGGGGGGTGGAATGAGCAGTTCTTC. Protein: CASSLAGGGWNEQFF. The rearrangement uses TRBV27 and TRBJ2-1, with 11 bases fitting TRBD2. V was clipped by 8 bases and J by 7 bases; unmatched bases: 10. This CDR3 spans 15 amino acids. The germline V gene encodes CDR1 MNHEY and CDR2 SMNVEV (reference sequence).

This sequence joins TRBV20-1 and TRBJ1-1; maybe TRBD1 (5 bases). The CDR3 is 11 amino acids. Germline loops: CDR1 DFQATT, CDR2 SNEGSKA (reference sequence). CDR3 loop: CRVGANTEAFF. DNA for the CDR3: TGCAGGGTTGGGGCGAACACTGAAGCTTTCTTT.

V gene TRBV28 combines with J gene TRBJ1-1; D gene uncertain. The V and J ends lost 1 base and 4 bases respectively, with 10 bases between them. The germline gives CDR1 MDHEN, CDR2 SYDVKM. This CDR3 comprises 14 residues. CDR3: CASSLSFTSTEAFF. CDR3 sequence (DNA): TGTGCCAGCAGTTTATCATTCACGTCCACTGAAGCTTTCTTT. Full variable domain (rest looked up from reference TRBV28 and TRBJ1-1): DVKVTQSSRYLVKRTGEKVFLECVQDMDHENMFWYRQDPGLGLRLIYFSYDVKMKEKGDIPEGYSVSREKKERFSLILESASTNQTSMYLCASSLSFTSTEAFFGQGTRLTVV.

This clone was seen a handful of times. J is TRBJ2-7 and V is TRBV4-3; the match to TRBD1 covers 11 bases. The CDR3 length is 15 residues. With V trimmed by 3 bases and J by 3 bases, 4 bases remained unmatched. CDR1 is LGHNA, CDR2 YSLEER, per germline. The CDR3 DNA is TGCGCCAGCAGCCACGGGACAGGGGGTCGCTACGAGCAGTACTTC. Encoded protein: CASSHGTGGRYEQYF.

V usage is TRBV19 and J usage is TRBJ2-7; TRBD1 matches 10 bases. The V gene end was trimmed by 5 bases and the J gene end by 1 base; junction bases not matched to a gene: 5. CDR3 length equals 15 residues. Germline-derived CDR1 and CDR2 are LNHDA and SQIVND (reference sequence). CDR3 DNA sequence: TGTGCCAGTAGTGTTCGGACAGGGGGATCCTACGAGCAGTACTTC. This translates into CASSVRTGGSYEQYF.

This chain uses TRBV27 with TRBJ2-7; D gene uncertain. CDR3 length equals 13 residues. The germline gives CDR1 MNHEY, CDR2 SMNVEV (reference sequence). Trimming took off 5 bases at V and 7 bases at J, with 15 bases between the two ends. The CDR3 reads CASSLLGEGEQYF. In DNA form, the CDR3 reads TGTGCCAGCAGTCTCCTGGGTGAAGGAGAGCAGTACTTC.

V gene TRBV6-5 combines with J gene TRBJ2-7, with 7 bases lining up with TRBD2. This CDR3 has 13 amino acids. The ends lost 5 bases at V and 5 bases at J; junction bases unmatched: 6. Germline assignment: CDR1 MNHEY and CDR2 SVGAGI. Here the CDR3 DNA reads TGTGCCAGCAGTCCCGGGGGGTTCCACGAGCAGTACTTC. Translated, it gives CASSPGGFHEQYF.

The J gene is TRBJ1-1, the V gene TRBV15; D call uncertain. The germline CDR1 and CDR2 sequences are LNHNV and YYDKDF (reference sequence). This CDR3 comprises 17 residues. V lost 3 bases, J lost 1 base, and 18 bases lay in between. This CDR3 is CATSRHGVPNRNTEAFF. CDR3 sequence (DNA): TGTGCCACCAGCAGGCATGGAGTTCCAAATCGGAACACTGAAGCTTTCTTT.

The chain joins TRBV28 to TRBJ1-2; the match to TRBD1 covers 8 bases. CDR3 length equals 12 residues. Germline V gives CDR1 MDHEN, CDR2 SYDVKM. V gave up 8 bases and J gave up 8 bases; unmatched junction bases: 7. The DNA of the CDR3 is TGTGCCAGCCAGACGGACAGGGACGGCTACACCTTC. As protein: CASQTDRDGYTF.

This chain connects TRBV5-1 to TRBJ2-6, with TRBD1 matching over 9 bases. The CDR3 is made up of 20 amino acids. Germline CDR1 and CDR2: SGHRS and YFSETQ. V trimming: 4 bases; J trimming: 0 bases; junction bases outside the gene matches: 14. As DNA, the CDR3 is TGCGCCAGCAGCCTTTCCCCCGGGACAGGGTTAAGCTCTGGGGCCAACGTCCTGACTTTC. Amino acids: CASSLSPGTGLSSGANVLTF.

V usage is TRBV5-1 and J usage is TRBJ2-1; D is ambiguous. This CDR3 is 14 amino acids long. Trimming left V 5 bases short and J 4 bases short, with 13 bases between. Looked up from germline, CDR1 is SGHRS and CDR2 is YFSETQ. CDR3 amino acids: CASSRAAEYNEQFF. In DNA, the CDR3 is TGCGCCAGCAGTCGGGCGGCGGAATACAATGAGCAGTTCTTC.

The chain is built from TRBV7-6 and TRBJ2-7; TRBD2 aligns across 7 bases. Germline-derived CDR1 and CDR2 are SGHVS and FNYEAQ. The V gene end was trimmed by 1 base and the J gene end by 2 bases; junction bases not matched to a gene: 8. This CDR3 contains 16 residues. This chain's CDR3 is CASSLVASGKAYEQYF. CDR3 DNA sequence: TGTGCCAGCAGCTTAGTCGCTAGCGGAAAAGCCTACGAGCAGTACTTC.

The V call is TRBV7-9, the J call TRBJ2-2; D is unresolved. This CDR3 has 14 residues. From germline, CDR1 is SEHNR and CDR2 FQNEAQ (reference sequence). V was pared by 1 base and J by 1 base, with 4 bases between. CDR3 in DNA: TGTGCCAGCAGCTTAGGTGGGAACACCGGGGAGCTGTTTTTT. It is translated as CASSLGGNTGELFF. Drawing the rest from reference TRBV7-9 and TRBJ2-2, the complete variable domain is DTGVSQNPRHKITKRGQNVTFRCDPISEHNRLYWYRQTLGQGPEFLTYFQNEAQLEKSRLLSDRFSAERPKGSFSTLEIQRTEQGDSAMYLCASSLGGNTGELFFGEGSRLTVL.

The rearrangement joins TRBV4-3 to TRBJ1-2; D is possibly TRBD1 (6 bases). Germline loops: CDR1 LGHNA, CDR2 YSLEER. The CDR3 is 13 amino acids. V shed 4 bases and J shed 2 bases, with 8 bases lying between them. CDR3 sequence: CASSPGQNYGYTF. CDR3 bases: TGCGCCAGCAGCCCTGGACAGAACTATGGCTACACCTTC.